This T cell receptor (beta chain) was found in a study of T cell responses to AZD1222 COVID-19 vaccine (dated by TCRdb to the early 2020s). A note on the overall study: AZD1222 recipients given second doses at about 4 weeks or at about 12 weeks were pooled, since spike-specific TCR depth and breadth were not found to differ between the two schedules. Trial participants were enrolled by age into 18-55, 56-69 and 70-plus year subgroups, with approximately 160, 26 and 62 TCR-sequenced participants respectively. TCR sequencing covered some 240 trial participants: 200 to 220 given two doses of AZD1222 and about 26 given two doses of MenACWY control vaccine.

General study outcomes and caveats: After two AZD1222 doses, spike-specific TCR breadth and depth were significantly higher than at day 0 and than in MenACWY recipients. The whole spike protein was spanned by vaccine-associated CD4 TCRs, and dominant responses were seen in regions 160-218 and 743-854. In the small 56-69-year group, the increase in depth fell short of significance, most likely because of low power. Nearly half of unique spike-specific TCRs reportedly recognized epitopes outside regions mutated in the B.1.351 and B.1.1.7 variants. No day 14 peak-response samples were available, so repertoires were characterized only after the peak T cell response. Most participants were white British and females outnumbered males, and the authors suggested that clonal diversity may have been underestimated. Conclusions about previously exposed vaccinees are limited, since just 6 or 7 AZD1222 recipients were seropositive for SARS-CoV-2 at baseline.

The CDR3 regions of human TCRbeta chains were analyzed by immunosequencing. The paper's processing steps were these. TCRs in the repertoires were matched against a reference library of SARS-CoV-2-specific TCRs that had been generated with the MIRA antigen-specificity platform. Breadth was defined as the fraction of unique TCRs that were SARS-CoV-2-associated. Depth was defined as the fraction of total T cells that were SARS-CoV-2-associated. Using the MIRA data, every spike-specific TCR was mapped to the spike region that the TCR reacted to and assigned to either a CD4 or a CD8 class. Log10-transformed breadth and depth values were compared by one-way ANOVA with Sidak's multiple comparisons tests. This is the immuneACCESS table as TCRdb keeps it, with only in-frame sequences that have V and J called. A part of the clones is gone; compared with another copy, unresolved V genes explain less than half, and the rest is unexplained. That table gives V, J and clone size, and the DNA gave D and trimming. This sample comprises about 190,000 clones, around 90% of them detected only once. Of the sample, 0.75% to 1% falls within the top ten clones.

Read against the paper, the sample's time point label means: baseline before first vaccination. Vaccinee samples were obtained from the UK trials COV001 and COV002, which included a single-blind randomized controlled phase 2/3 trial of AZD1222 (ChAdOx1 nCoV-19) in healthy adults. For TCRbeta chain sequencing, PBMC samples from trial participants were taken at day 0 and at day 28 after the second dose. As for this clone: Its antigen specificity is not known. Per-base quality was not reported, and no clone a single base away is much larger than it.

The sequencing used peripheral blood, collected on day 0 of AZD1222 vaccination. The source of this sequence is an adult in good health.

The nucleotide sequence reads as follows: TGTGCCAGCTCACCACTGGGTTGGGGTGGCTACACCTTC. This codes for CASSPLGWGGYTF. Recombination linked TRBV18 to TRBJ1-2, with no confident D gene call. Reading from cysteine to phenylalanine, the CDR3 counts 13 amino acids. CDR3 DNA only is kept here, 39 bases in frame from base 1. V sheds 1 base and J sheds 7 bases, leaving 10 bases between their ends. CDR1 and CDR2 were assigned from the germline V gene as KGHSH and LQKENI.